A single sample gave rise to the 24 T cell receptor beta chains below, sequenced in a study of cytomegalovirus exposure and HLA in healthy donors. A multiplex PCR was run with 60 Vbeta primers and 13 Jbeta primers. Generated by immunoSEQ multiplex PCR, the TCRdb table keeps only in-frame clones and is missing some. This sample yields 65,000 to 75,000 clones, of which roughly 72% are seen a single time; around 6% belongs to the top ten. What was sequenced was PBMCs. These receptors were taken from a man aged 50 or older in good health and CMV-seronegative.

The rearrangement uses TRBV7-8 and TRBJ1-2; D remains unclear. Deletions cut 1 base from V and 6 bases from J, with 6 bases between. In germline, CDR1 is SGHVS, CDR2 FQNEAQ. The CDR3 has 12 amino acids. The CDR3: CASSLGLDGYTF. CDR3 in DNA: TGTGCCAGCAGCTTAGGACTGGATGGCTACACCTTC.

The chain carries TRBV21-1 and TRBJ2-7; no DNA check was done on the table's D call, TRBD1. TRBV21-1 is flagged as a pseudogene. There are 14 residues in the CDR3. DNA for the CDR3: TGTGCCAGCAGCACCCGGGACAGCACCTACGAGCAGTACTTC. This translates into CASSTRDSTYEQYF.

In nucleotides, the CDR3 is TGTGCCAGCAGCATTGGGACAGGGGTACTCTATGGCTACACCTTC. Its protein is CASSIGTGVLYGYTF. This sequence joins TRBV7-9 and TRBJ1-2; 10 positions match TRBD1. CDR3 length: 15 residues. CDR1 and CDR2 from the germline V gene are SEHNR and FQNEAQ (reference sequence). After removal of 5 bases from V and 4 bases from J, the junction contained 7 bases not matched to a gene. The whole variable domain, filled in from reference TRBV7-9 and TRBJ1-2, reads DTGVSQNPRHKITKRGQNVTFRCDPISEHNRLYWYRQTLGQGPEFLTYFQNEAQLEKSRLLSDRFSAERPKGSFSTLEIQRTEQGDSAMYLCASSIGTGVLYGYTFGSGTRLTVV.

Concerning this clone: Different DNA sequences within this sample yield the same CDR3. The chain is built from TRBV27 and TRBJ2-7; unclear D gene. Trimming removed 6 bases at V and 2 bases at J, with 23 bases between. Germline values: CDR1 MNHEY, CDR2 SMNVEV (reference sequence). CDR3 length equals 17 residues. CDR3 loop: CASSPNVRLTPPYEQYF. The CDR3 nucleotides are TGTGCCAGCAGCCCCAACGTCAGGCTTACCCCTCCCTACGAGCAGTACTTC.

J is TRBJ2-1 and V is TRBV7-2; 12 positions match TRBD1. The V gene's germline CDR1 is SGHTA and CDR2 FQGNSA. This CDR3 has 16 residues. With 1 base clipped from V and 6 bases from J, the junction kept 4 bases outside the gene matches. The CDR3 here is CASSLGGQGALNEQFF. The CDR3 DNA follows: TGTGCCAGCAGCTTAGGGGGACAGGGGGCCCTCAATGAGCAGTTCTTC. The full variable domain, in which reference TRBV7-2 and TRBJ2-1 provide the parts outside the CDR3, is GAGVSQSPSNKVTEKGKDVELRCDPISGHTALYWYRQSLGQGLEFLIYFQGNSAPDKSGLPSDRFSAERTGGSVSTLTIQRTQQEDSAVYLCASSLGGQGALNEQFFGPGTRLTVL.

This clone was picked up a small number of times. The rearrangement joins TRBV6-5 to TRBJ1-5; 10 nucleotides line up with TRBD1. V gave up 6 bases and J gave up 7 bases; unmatched junction bases: 6. CDR1 and CDR2 (germline): MNHEY, SVGAGI. This CDR3 comprises 14 residues. The CDR3 bases are TGTGCCAGCAGCCGACAGGGGGCTGAGCAGCCCCAGCATTTT. Encoded protein: CASSRQGAEQPQHF.

V is TRBV9 and J is TRBJ1-1; 9 nucleotides line up with TRBD1. Germline-derived CDR1 and CDR2 are SGDLS and YYNGEE. The ends lost 5 bases at V and 1 base at J; junction bases unmatched: 3. The CDR3 has 14 residues. The CDR3 protein is CASRADRGNTEAFF. The DNA of the CDR3 is TGTGCCAGCAGAGCGGACAGGGGGAACACTGAAGCTTTCTTT.

The rearrangement joins TRBV10-3 to TRBJ2-7; D may be TRBD1 (5 bases). V was pared by 5 bases and J by 3 bases, with 11 bases between. The germline CDR1 and CDR2 sequences are ENHRY and SYGVKD. The CDR3 runs 13 residues. CDR3 DNA sequence: TGTGCCATCAGTTCATTAGGGGTCTACGAGCAGTACTTC. Protein: CAISSLGVYEQYF.

The V and J genes are TRBV2 and TRBJ2-1, with 13 bases fitting TRBD2. The germline gives CDR1 SNHLY, CDR2 FYNNEI. Trimming cost V 6 bases and J 5 bases; bases outside gene matches: 4. CDR3 length equals 15 residues. The CDR3 DNA reads as TGTGCCAGCAGCGGGACTAGCGGGGCAAACAATGAGCAGTTCTTC. Protein product: CASSGTSGANNEQFF.

This chain links TRBV20-1 with TRBJ2-3; 7 positions agree with TRBD2. The CDR3 is 11 amino acids. Unmatched junction bases numbered 4, after V lost 1 base and J lost 12 bases. CDR1 is DFQATT, CDR2 SNEGSKA, per germline (reference sequence). The CDR3: CSARGGLLQYF. The CDR3 DNA follows: TGCAGTGCTAGAGGGGGACTATTACAGTATTTT.

The chain recombines TRBV14 with TRBJ2-1, with 7 nucleotides matching TRBD2. The CDR3 sequence is 15 residues long. V was pared by 5 bases and J by 3 bases, with 7 bases of the junction left unmatched. CDR1 is SGHDN and CDR2 is FVKESK in the germline V gene. CDR3 DNA: TGTGCCAGCAGCTCGGGGGGAAGTATCTACAATGAGCAGTTCTTC. As protein: CASSSGGSIYNEQFF.

The rearrangement joins TRBV4-1 to TRBJ2-7; 9 positions match TRBD1. With V trimmed by 4 bases and J by 0 bases, 4 bases remained unmatched. The CDR3 length is 15 residues. Germline V gene sequence: CDR1 MGHRA, CDR2 YSYEKL. CDR3 nucleotides: TGCGCCAGCAGCCCTCGGGACAGGGACTCCTACGAGCAGTACTTC. This gives the protein CASSPRDRDSYEQYF.

The V and J genes are TRBV6-6 and TRBJ1-1; D uncertain. The germline V gene has CDR1 MNHNY and CDR2 SVGAGI (reference sequence). V was cut by 0 bases and J by 4 bases, with 12 bases left in between. CDR3 length: 15 residues. The CDR3 here is CASSYSRSLSTEAFF. In nucleotides, the CDR3 is TGTGCCAGCAGTTACTCAAGAAGCCTAAGCACTGAAGCTTTCTTT.

The table lists this clone with a few counts. The chain carries TRBV5-4 and TRBJ2-3, with D possibly being TRBD2 (6 bases). CDR1 SGHNT and CDR2 YYREEE come from the germline V gene (reference sequence). Trimming took 7 bases from V and 2 from J, leaving 14 bases between them. The CDR3 covers 14 residues. CDR3 loop: CASGLGGYTDTQYF. The CDR3 nucleotides are TGTGCCAGCGGTCTGGGAGGCTACACAGATACGCAGTATTTT.

The chain carries TRBV5-1 and TRBJ2-7, with TRBD2 matching 8 bases. Germline-derived CDR1 and CDR2 are SGHRS and YFSETQ. The CDR3 has 16 residues. Trimming cost V 3 bases and J 8 bases; bases outside gene matches: 16. The chain's CDR3 is CASSSSSGVSMVQQYF. The CDR3 DNA reads as TGCGCCAGCAGCTCGAGTAGCGGGGTGTCTATGGTGCAGCAGTACTTC. The full variable domain, in which reference TRBV5-1 and TRBJ2-7 provide the parts outside the CDR3, is KAGVTQTPRYLIKTRGQQVTLSCSPISGHRSVSWYQQTPGQGLQFLFEYFSETQRNKGNFPGRFSGRQFSNSRSEMNVSTLELGDSALYLCASSSSSGVSMVQQYFGPGTRLTVT.

This chain links TRBV28 with TRBJ2-1, with 7 bases matching TRBD2. The V and J ends lost 3 bases and 9 bases, in that order; junction bases with no gene match: 11. The CDR3 length is 15 residues. Germline V gives CDR1 MDHEN, CDR2 SYDVKM. In DNA form, the CDR3 reads TGTGCCAGCAGTTTTCTAGGGGAGGGCCGCTTTGAGCAGTTCTTC. Residues: CASSFLGEGRFEQFF.

This clone showed up just once. Its ends do not fully match the called genes, so a read error is possible. The V gene is TRBV7-7, the J gene TRBJ2-3, with D perhaps TRBD1 (7 bases). In germline, CDR1 is SSHAT, CDR2 FNYEAQ (reference sequence). CDR3 length: 15 amino acids. This CDR3 reads CASSSGDSYTDTQYF. CDR3 DNA sequence: TGTGCTAGCAGCTCGGGGGACAGCTACACAGATACGCAGTATTTT.

This clone has a single count. The rearrangement links TRBV25-1 to TRBJ2-1, with D possibly being TRBD2 (6 bases). The germline gives CDR1 MGHDK, CDR2 SYGVNS. Between the trimmed V and J ends, which lost 3 bases and 4 bases, there was a span of 16 bases. The CDR3 totals 16 residues. This chain's CDR3 is CASSDLSSSDYNEQFF. CDR3 DNA sequence: TGTGCCAGCAGTGACTTGTCGTCTAGCGATTACAATGAGCAGTTCTTC.

The chain has TRBV29-1 and TRBJ1-1; a weak D match, TRBD1 (5 bases). The CDR3 spans 13 residues. Trimming left V 4 bases short and J 1 base short, with 10 bases between. The germline CDR1 and CDR2 sequences are SQVTM and ANQGSEA. CDR3 sequence (DNA): TGCAGCGTTGGGGTTCAGGGGAACACTGAAGCTTTCTTT. This sequence encodes CSVGVQGNTEAFF.

This chain uses TRBV6-5 with TRBJ1-2, with a tentative D call TRBD1 (6 bases). The V gene lost 3 bases and the J gene lost 4 bases, with 15 bases spanning the gap. CDR1 MNHEY and CDR2 SVGAGI come from the germline V gene. The CDR3 is made up of 15 amino acids. The CDR3 DNA is TGTGCCAGCAGTTATAAATCGGACAGCTTCTATGGCTACACCTTC. Protein sequence: CASSYKSDSFYGYTF.

This chain uses TRBV2 with TRBJ1-2; D remains ambiguous. This CDR3 is built from 13 residues. The germline CDR1 and CDR2 sequences are SNHLY and FYNNEI. Trimming stripped 4 bases from V and 9 bases from J, with 15 bases between. As DNA, the CDR3 is TGTGCCAGCAGTGGGGCCAACCAACGGAGCTACACCTTC. Its protein is CASSGANQRSYTF.

A single count supports this clone. This rearrangement joins TRBV9 to TRBJ2-7; D perhaps matches TRBD1 (6 bases). Germline values: CDR1 SGDLS, CDR2 YYNGEE. Trimming shortened V by 1 base and J by 2 bases, and 13 bases separated the two germline ends. CDR3 size: 15 residues. DNA for the CDR3: TGTGCCAGCAGCGTATCGACAGGACTGACCTACGAGCAGTACTTC. As protein: CASSVSTGLTYEQYF. Looking up the rest from reference TRBV9 and TRBJ2-7 gives the full variable domain: DSGVTQTPKHLITATGQRVTLRCSPRSGDLSVYWYQQSLDQGLQFLIQYYNGEERAKGNILERFSAQQFPDLHSELNLSSLELGDSALYFCASSVSTGLTYEQYFGPGTRLTVT.

The V and J genes are TRBV7-2 and TRBJ1-4; TRBD1 aligns across 9 bases. The CDR3 length is 14 residues. Germline V gene sequence: CDR1 SGHTA, CDR2 FQGNSA. With V trimmed by 5 bases and J by 7 bases, 5 bases remained unmatched. The CDR3 DNA follows: TGTGCCAGCAGCCTGGACAGGGGTGGTGAAAAACTGTTTTTT. Residues: CASSLDRGGEKLFF.

This clone came up once. The chain carries TRBV5-4 and TRBJ1-6; TRBD1 might be the D (6 bases). V was trimmed by 3 bases and J by 4 bases, leaving 17 bases between them. The CDR3 is made up of 17 amino acids. From germline, CDR1 is SGHNT and CDR2 YYREEE (reference sequence). CDR3 residues: CASSSRAGTQYNSPLHF. The CDR3 DNA sequence: TGTGCCAGCAGCTCTCGCGCTGGGACACAATATAATTCACCCCTCCACTTT.